Below, one T cell receptor (beta chain) is given with its context. The source of the sample is a study of blood T cell repertoires in COVID-19. Study-level information: Whether acute or convalescent, the COVID-19 samples came from the United States, Italy and Spain. In each case, the material was cDNA or gDNA derived from T cells, B-cell-depleted T cells, or PBMCs.

Original processing notes: Counts of nucleated cells, estimated from reference gene primer amplification, were obtained. Clones were read by immunoSEQ multiplex PCR, and TCRdb kept only the in-frame ones, dropping some. For V, J and clone size, that table is used; D and trimming come from the DNA. The data contain more than 100,000 clones, roughly 84% of them singletons. CDR1 and CDR2 from the germline V gene are SNHLY and FYNNEI. Deletions cut 4 bases from V and 4 bases from J, with 11 bases between. The CDR3 runs 14 residues. The chain joins TRBV2 to TRBJ1-5; TRBD1 might be the D (5 bases). Source material: peripheral blood. This TCR derives from a human donor in a cohort sampled during active COVID-19. The CDR3 sequence is CASSANRRNQPQHF. CDR3 DNA sequence: TGTGCCAGCAGTGCCAACAGGCGTAATCAGCCCCAGCATTTT.